The next 11 T cell receptor beta chains were all read from a single sample in a study of blood T cell repertoires in COVID-19. Libraries were prepared by immunoSEQ multiplex PCR; TCRdb keeps only in-frame clonotypes and omits some of them. The repertoire includes about 230,000 clones, 70% to 90% of them detected once, and approximately 2.5% sits in the top ten. The sequenced sample consisted of PBMCs or T cells enriched from blood (not recorded which). All receptors come from a woman aged 40 to 55 with acute COVID-19.

A note on this clone: This CDR3 is also generated by other DNA sequences in the sample. The gene calls are TRBV5-1 and TRBJ2-5; 10 nucleotides align to TRBD1. V shed 0 bases and J 5 bases; nucleotides not matched to a gene: 7. The CDR3 runs 16 residues. The germline CDR1 and CDR2 sequences are SGHRS and YFSETQ. For the CDR3, the DNA is TGCGCCAGCAGCTTGGGGCCGACAGGGGGCGCGGAGACCCAGTACTTC. Translating gives CASSLGPTGGAETQYF.

This clone was observed once. The gene calls are TRBV19 and TRBJ2-2, with TRBD2 identical over 12 bases. CDR1 LNHDA and CDR2 SQIVND come from the germline V gene (reference sequence). This CDR3 is 15 amino acids long. V dropped 10 bases and J dropped 3; count of bases not matched to a gene: 6. CDR3 in amino acids: CATKTSGGHTGELFF. CDR3 coding DNA: TGTGCCACCAAGACTAGCGGGGGACACACCGGGGAGCTGTTTTTT.

The chain carries TRBV6-6 and TRBJ2-1; no clear D. This CDR3 region has 10 residues. Looked up from germline, CDR1 is MNHNY and CDR2 is SVGAGI (reference sequence). V shed 6 bases and J shed 10 bases, with 7 bases lying between them. CDR3 amino acids: CASSGLEQFF. CDR3 in DNA: TGTGCCAGCAGCGGTCTAGAGCAGTTCTTC.

The chain employs TRBV19 and TRBJ2-2; a weak D match, TRBD2 (5 bases). Trimming cost V 4 bases and J 7 bases, with 7 bases left between them. CDR3 size: 12 residues. Germline loops: CDR1 LNHDA, CDR2 SQIVND (reference sequence). CDR3 residues: CASSTRGGELFF. In nucleotides, the CDR3 is TGTGCCAGTAGTACCCGGGGCGGGGAGCTGTTTTTT. The entire variable domain, with the rest obtained from reference TRBV19 and TRBJ2-2, is as follows: DGGITQSPKYLFRKEGQNVTLSCEQNLNHDAMYWYRQDPGQGLRLIYYSQIVNDFQKGDIAEGYSVSREKKESFPLTVTSAQKNPTAFYLCASSTRGGELFFGEGSRLTVL.

This chain connects TRBV7-2 to TRBJ1-2; unclear D gene. Germline CDR1 and CDR2: SGHTA and FQGNSA. Trimming left V 1 base short and J 4 bases short, with 7 bases between. This CDR3 spans 13 amino acids. This CDR3 reads CASSLGQVYGYTF. The CDR3 nucleotides are TGTGCCAGCAGCTTAGGGCAGGTCTATGGCTACACCTTC.

CDR3 in DNA: TGTGCCAGCAGCTTAAGGACTGTTGAATCCGCGGGCTACTACACCTTC. Residues: CASSLRTVESAGYYTF. The rearrangement joins TRBV7-8 to TRBJ1-2; the D is unclear. The V end was cut by 2 bases, the J end by 10 bases, with 23 bases between. Germline assignment: CDR1 SGHVS and CDR2 FQNEAQ. The CDR3 runs 16 residues.

The CDR3 sequence: CASSVGETQYF. As DNA, the CDR3 is TGTGCCAGCAGTGTCGGGGAGACCCAGTACTTC. The chain combines TRBV12-3 or TRBV12-4 with TRBJ2-5; D gene unclear. The CDR3 runs to 11 residues. V gave up 5 bases and J gave up 5 bases, with 6 bases separating them.

This chain joins TRBV4-1 and TRBJ1-1, with D unresolved. The CDR3 has 15 residues. The germline V gene encodes CDR1 MGHRA and CDR2 YSYEKL. Trimming pared 5 bases from V and 4 bases from J, leaving 17 bases between. The CDR3 here is CASSTQDREGTEAFF. In DNA form, the CDR3 reads TGCGCCAGCAGCACCCAAGACCGGGAGGGCACTGAAGCTTTCTTT.

This clone has only one observation. This chain uses TRBV19 with TRBJ1-5; TRBD1 aligns across 9 bases. This CDR3 spans 15 amino acids. V lost 7 bases to trimming and J lost 4 bases; unmatched junction nucleotides: 8. Germline V gives CDR1 LNHDA, CDR2 SQIVND (reference sequence). The CDR3 sequence is CASTAGTGYNQPQHF. DNA for the CDR3: TGTGCCAGTACGGCCGGGACAGGGTATAATCAGCCCCAGCATTTT. Complete variable domain (other parts from reference TRBV19 and TRBJ1-5): DGGITQSPKYLFRKEGQNVTLSCEQNLNHDAMYWYRQDPGQGLRLIYYSQIVNDFQKGDIAEGYSVSREKKESFPLTVTSAQKNPTAFYLCASTAGTGYNQPQHFGDGTRLSIL.

The chain is built from TRBV3-1 (or the pseudogene TRBV3-2) and TRBJ1-1; D not resolved. V lost 5 bases to trimming and J lost 3 bases, with 16 bases between them. CDR1 is LGHDT, CDR2 YNNKEL, per germline (reference sequence). The CDR3 contains 15 residues. CDR3 residues: CASSVRQEFDTEAFF. CDR3 coding DNA: TGTGCCAGCAGCGTACGACAAGAATTCGACACTGAAGCTTTCTTT.

The chain uses TRBV10-1 and TRBJ2-5; 8 positions match TRBD2. Trimming cost V 2 bases and J 1 base; bases outside gene matches: 3. The length of the CDR3 is 15 residues. CDR1 is WNHNN, CDR2 SYGVQD, per germline (reference sequence). This CDR3 is CASSEAGTSQETQYF. The CDR3 bases are TGCGCCAGCAGTGAGGCCGGGACTAGCCAAGAGACCCAGTACTTC.